The following is a T cell receptor (beta chain) sequence with its context. CDR3 length: 15 amino acids. Looked up from germline, CDR1 is SNHLY and CDR2 is FYNNEI. V lost 6 bases, J lost 9 bases, and 10 bases stayed unmatched. Original handling: The authors estimated nucleated cell counts from reference gene primer amplification. The data were produced by immunoSEQ multiplex PCR, yet TCRdb's version contains in-frame clones alone and is incomplete. V and J calls and clone size are as listed in that table; D and trimming were resolved from the DNA. The table lists some 20,000 clones, about 90% of them singletons. The sample originates from a study of blood T cell repertoires in COVID-19. Study background: Specimens from acute and convalescent COVID-19 originated in the United States, Italy and Spain. Sources were T cells, B-cell-depleted T cells, or PBMCs; the material itself was cDNA or gDNA.

The rearrangement uses TRBV2 and TRBJ1-6; 8 bases are a match to TRBD1. This receptor was taken from a man aged 70-80 years with acute or convalescent COVID-19. Sequencing was carried out using peripheral blood. DNA of the CDR3: TGTGCCAGCAGGGTGGAGACAGGGGTTAGTTCACCCCTCCACTTT. It translates to CASRVETGVSSPLHF.